These 13 T cell receptor beta chains came from one sample sequenced in a study of T cells in Graves' hyperthyroidism and ophthalmopathy. From RNA transcripts, TCR beta CDR3 regions were amplified. The HTBI primer set served for first-round RT-PCR of the TCR CDR3. TCRdb used MiXCR to reprocess the multiplex PCR reads, holding one entry per CDR3 protein. The profile shows about 510,000 distinct CDR3 sequences, over 45% of them singletons. Sequenced input: peripheral blood or thyroid tissue (not recorded which). The receptors originated from an adult woman with Graves' disease, either hyperthyroidism or ophthalmopathy (not recorded which).

At least ten counts were recorded for this clonotype. This rearrangement joins TRBV20-1 to TRBJ1-4; 10 bases align to TRBD1. J gave up 5 bases and V 5 bases, and 2 bases lay outside the gene matches. The CDR3 is 13 amino acids. CDR1 is DFQATT and CDR2 is SNEGSKA in the germline V gene (reference sequence). CDR3 coding DNA: TGCAGTGCTTGGGGACAGGGGAATGAAAAACTGTTTTTT. It yields the protein CSAWGQGNEKLFF.

V gene TRBV29-1 combines with J gene TRBJ2-7; unclear D gene. This CDR3 contains 13 residues. V was clipped by 8 bases and J by 2 bases, with 16 bases between them. Germline CDR1 and CDR2: SQVTM and ANQGSEA. CDR3 sequence: CSLADLGTYEQYF. The CDR3 DNA sequence: TGCAGCCTTGCTGACCTGGGAACCTACGAGCAGTACTTC.

V and J are TRBV15 and TRBJ2-5; 11 bases align to TRBD1. The junction had 3 bases not matched to a gene; V was cut back by 3 bases and J by 3 bases. CDR1 LNHNV and CDR2 YYDKDF come from the germline V gene (reference sequence). This CDR3 has 15 residues. DNA for the CDR3: TGTGCCACCAGCAGGGGACAGGGGGGGGAAGAGACCCAGTACTTC. Translated: CATSRGQGGEETQYF.

The chain combines TRBV29-1 with TRBJ1-1, with 8 bases identical to TRBD1. The J segment lost 0 bases and the V segment lost 1 base, leaving 4 bases of the junction unmatched. Per the germline V gene, CDR1 is SQVTM and CDR2 is ANQGSEA. This CDR3 region has 15 residues. The DNA for the CDR3 is TGCAGCGTTGAAGTCGGGGGACAGGTGAACACTGAAGCTTTCTTT. Amino acid sequence: CSVEVGGQVNTEAFF.

V is TRBV3-1 and J is TRBJ2-2; unclear D gene. V dropped 4 bases and J dropped 5 bases, with 8 bases sitting between them. This CDR3 is built from 13 residues. CDR1 is LGHDT and CDR2 is YNNKEL in the germline V gene (reference sequence). As DNA, the CDR3 is TGTGCCAGCAGCCGATTCCTTACCGGGGAGCTGTTTTTT. Its translation: CASSRFLTGELFF.

There are a few counts of this clonotype. The chain has TRBV2 and TRBJ2-7, with 7 bases lining up with TRBD2. This CDR3 has 16 residues. Germline trimming cut 6 bases from V and 2 bases from J; bases unmatched to any gene: 13. The germline V gene encodes CDR1 SNHLY and CDR2 FYNNEI. DNA of the CDR3: TGTGCCAGCAGACCGAGTAGCGGGCCACGGGCCTACGAGCAGTACTTC. The encoded protein is CASRPSSGPRAYEQYF.

This clonotype turned up a few times. This chain connects TRBV7-2 to TRBJ1-1; the D is unclear. The CDR3 contains 11 residues. V dropped 8 bases and J dropped 1 base, with 5 bases sitting between them. The V gene's germline CDR1 is SGHTA and CDR2 FQGNSA. This CDR3 reads CASDKNTEAFF. In DNA, the CDR3 is TGTGCCAGCGATAAGAACACTGAAGCTTTCTTT.

The chain couples TRBV20-1 to TRBJ1-2, with D uncertain. Germline CDR1 reads DFQATT; CDR2 reads SNEGSKA (reference sequence). V was trimmed by 2 bases and J by 5 bases, leaving 15 bases between them. There are 14 residues in the CDR3. The CDR3 DNA reads as TGCAGTGCTAGAACTCAGCGGGATTATTATGGCTACACCTTC. It is translated as CSARTQRDYYGYTF.

This clonotype has at least ten counts. The chain uses TRBV7-9 and TRBJ1-2; perhaps TRBD1 as D (6 bases). This CDR3 is built from 14 residues. CDR1 is SEHNR and CDR2 is FQNEAQ in the germline V gene (reference sequence). V was pared by 5 bases and J by 8 bases, with 18 bases between. The CDR3 DNA reads as TGTGCCAGCAGCGCCGCAGGGGACGGACTGGGCTACACCTTC. Its protein is CASSAAGDGLGYTF. The full variable domain, its missing parts supplied by reference TRBV7-9 and TRBJ1-2, is DTGVSQNPRHKITKRGQNVTFRCDPISEHNRLYWYRQTLGQGPEFLTYFQNEAQLEKSRLLSDRFSAERPKGSFSTLEIQRTEQGDSAMYLCASSAAGDGLGYTFGSGTRLTVV.

This clonotype was seen many times. This chain joins TRBV5-8 and TRBJ1-1, with no clear D. The CDR3 spans 13 residues. CDR1 is SGHTS and CDR2 is YDEGEE in the germline V gene. V was clipped by 4 bases and J by 4 bases, with 11 bases between them. The CDR3 region is CASSQDGFTEAFF. The CDR3 DNA is TGTGCCAGCAGCCAAGACGGTTTCACTGAAGCTTTCTTT.

This clonotype was seen repeatedly, ten times or more. The chain couples TRBV2 to TRBJ1-2, with D perhaps matching TRBD1 (5 bases). This CDR3 has 15 amino acids. V was shortened by 0 bases and J by 8 bases, with 16 bases between the two germline ends. CDR1 is SNHLY and CDR2 is FYNNEI in the germline V gene. The CDR3 loop is CASSEAGAGRQGYTF. Here the CDR3 DNA reads TGTGCCAGCAGTGAAGCAGGGGCAGGGCGTCAAGGCTACACCTTC. The complete variable domain, with remaining parts taken from reference TRBV2 and TRBJ1-2, reads EPEVTQTPSHQVTQMGQEVILRCVPISNHLYFYWYRQILGQKVEFLVSFYNNEISEKSEIFDDQFSVERPDGSNFTLKIRSTKLEDSAMYFCASSEAGAGRQGYTFGSGTRLTVV.

The rearrangement links TRBV28 to TRBJ2-7; a weak D match, TRBD1 (6 bases). The CDR3 is made up of 16 amino acids. The germline V gene encodes CDR1 MDHEN and CDR2 SYDVKM. The germline V and J ends were trimmed by 6 bases and 0 bases, with 18 bases remaining between them. The CDR3 DNA sequence: TGTGCCAGCAGCTCCTCCTGGACAGCTAGCTCCTACGAGCAGTACTTC. It translates to CASSSSWTASSYEQYF.

V is TRBV7-2 and J is TRBJ1-3, with no clear D. There are 10 residues in the CDR3. Germline assignment: CDR1 SGHTA and CDR2 FQGNSA. Between the trimmed V and J ends, which lost 4 bases and 11 bases, there was a span of 6 bases. CDR3 in DNA: TGTGCCAGCAGCTCCTTACCCATATATTTT. This gives the protein CASSSLPIYF.